This TCR beta chain comes out of a study of vaccination effects on CD4 cells after COVID-19. With 5 bases clipped from V and 4 bases from J, the junction kept 8 bases outside the gene matches. CDR3 size: 15 residues. Germline V lookup: CDR1 SGHRS, CDR2 YFSETQ. Data came from immunoSEQ multiplex PCR; TCRdb stores just in-frame clones and leaves some out. The table lists about 57,000 clones, about 78% of them singletons. Culture proceeded for approximately 10 days, and CD4+ T cells were then isolated. The cohort was immunized with two doses of either the BNT162b2 or mRNA-1273 vaccine. About this clone itself: What it binds is not known.

This TCR was sampled from a human donor who received a COVID-19 vaccine. Sequencing was performed on CD4+ T cells from PBMCs cultured without peptide, taken after COVID-19 vaccination. The gene calls are TRBV5-1 and TRBJ2-1; 8 bases map to TRBD2. The CDR3 DNA reads TGCGCCAGCAGGCTGGGGATAGCGGGATACAATGAGCAGTTCTTC. This translates into CASRLGIAGYNEQFF. Full variable domain (remainder filled in from reference TRBV5-1 and TRBJ2-1): KAGVTQTPRYLIKTRGQQVTLSCSPISGHRSVSWYQQTPGQGLQFLFEYFSETQRNKGNFPGRFSGRQFSNSRSEMNVSTLELGDSALYLCASRLGIAGYNEQFFGPGTRLTVL.